This is a list of T cell receptor beta chains from one sample in a study of PD-1 blockade in mismatch repair-deficient tumors. Data came from immunoSEQ multiplex PCR; TCRdb stores just in-frame clones and leaves some out. The sample carries over 100,000 clones, more than 60% recorded once. The source was peripheral blood, collected 60 weeks after starting pembrolizumab. The receptors were gathered from an adult with mismatch repair-deficient cancer. The CDR3 runs from the conserved cysteine through the conserved F or W. The order of the fields is V gene, clone size, D gene, J gene, CDR3 protein, CDR3 DNA. D genes are given only for firm matches. Clone size is not always given. Where it is, it says once, few, many or a class for expanded clones.

TRBV2,NA,NA,TRBJ1-3,CASNSGNTIYF,TGTGCCAGCAATAGTGGAAACACCATATATTTT
TRBV11-3,NA,TRBD2,TRBJ2-3,CASSRRSGTSGRTDTQYF,TGTGCCAGCAGCCGTCGTTCGGGGACTAGCGGTCGCACAGATACGCAGTATTTT
TRBV18,NA,TRBD2,TRBJ2-7,CASSPPQREIYEQYF,TGTGCCAGCTCACCACCCCAGCGGGAGATATACGAGCAGTACTTC
TRBV7-2,NA,TRBD1,TRBJ2-2,CASSLVKGATGELFF,TGTGCCAGCAGCCTAGTGAAGGGGGCGACCGGGGAGCTGTTTTTT
TRBV19,NA,NA,TRBJ1-3,CASSIGSHADSGNTIYF,TGTGCCAGTAGTATCGGGTCCCACGCCGACTCTGGAAACACCATATATTTT
TRBV7-2,NA,NA,TRBJ1-1,CASSLGGTKNTEAFF,TGTGCCAGCAGCTTAGGCGGAACGAAGAACACTGAAGCTTTCTTT
TRBV19,NA,TRBD2,TRBJ2-1,CASRIGASGSFEQFF,TGTGCCAGTAGGATAGGGGCTAGCGGGAGTTTTGAGCAGTTCTTC
TRBV6-6,NA,NA,TRBJ2-7,CASNLRAGPYEQYF,TGTGCCAGCAATCTTCGGGCGGGGCCCTACGAGCAGTACTTC
TRBV5-6,NA,NA,TRBJ2-1,CASSFRLDSNNEQFF,TGTGCCAGCAGCTTTCGACTAGACTCCAACAATGAGCAGTTCTTC
TRBV7-2,once,TRBD1,TRBJ2-2,CASSRDRTANTGELFF,TGTGCCAGCAGCCGGGACAGGACGGCGAACACCGGGGAGCTGTTTTTT
TRBV18,NA,TRBD1,TRBJ1-1,CASSPGQGARTEAFF,TGTGCCAGCTCACCAGGACAGGGGGCGAGAACTGAAGCTTTCTTT
TRBV2,NA,NA,TRBJ2-2,CASSGSRSNTGELFF,TGTGCCAGCAGTGGGTCTAGGTCGAACACCGGGGAGCTGTTTTTT
TRBV5-8,NA,TRBD2,TRBJ2-7,CASSLGAGADDEQYF,TGTGCCAGCAGCTTGGGGGCGGGAGCGGACGACGAGCAGTACTTC
TRBV11-2,NA,TRBD2,TRBJ2-3,CASSRSGGETDTQYF,TGTGCCAGCAGCCGGTCGGGGGGGGAGACAGATACGCAGTATTTT
TRBV25-1,NA,TRBD1,TRBJ2-7,CASTPDRGVYEQYF,TGTGCCAGCACCCCGGACAGGGGAGTCTACGAGCAGTACTTC
TRBV7-8,NA,TRBD1,TRBJ1-3,CASSPTTGAGNTIYF,TGTGCCAGCAGCCCCACGACAGGGGCTGGAAACACCATATATTTT
TRBV11-3,NA,NA,TRBJ2-4,CASSSPLAKNIQYF,TGTGCCAGCAGCTCCCCCCTTGCCAAAAACATTCAGTACTTC
TRBV27,NA,TRBD1,TRBJ2-7,CASSFSPGQGSSF,TGTGCCAGCAGTTTTAGTCCGGGACAGGGATCAAGCTTC
TRBV10-3,NA,NA,TRBJ2-7,CATTGDTSPYTYEQYF,TGTGCCACCACGGGGGACACCAGCCCTTATACCTACGAGCAGTACTTC
TRBV5-1,NA,NA,TRBJ1-5,CASSPQGPDQPQHF,TGCGCCAGCAGCCCACAGGGCCCCGATCAGCCCCAGCATTTT
TRBV6-5,NA,TRBD1,TRBJ1-1,CASSLGQLNTEAFF,TGTGCCAGCAGCTTGGGACAGCTGAACACTGAAGCTTTCTTT
TRBV19,NA,NA,TRBJ2-1,CASSISRVDTGEQFF,TGTGCCAGTAGTATTTCCCGAGTTGACACGGGTGAGCAGTTCTTC
TRBV6-6,NA,NA,TRBJ2-1,CASKLTFSYNEQFF,TGTGCCAGCAAATTGACATTCTCCTACAATGAGCAGTTCTTC
TRBV5-4,NA,NA,TRBJ1-1,CASSMSVSNTEAFF,TGTGCCAGCAGTATGTCGGTCTCGAACACTGAAGCTTTCTTT
TRBV7-3,NA,TRBD2,TRBJ2-3,CASTRLAGLDTQYF,TGTGCCAGCACGAGGCTAGCGGGACTGGATACGCAGTATTTT